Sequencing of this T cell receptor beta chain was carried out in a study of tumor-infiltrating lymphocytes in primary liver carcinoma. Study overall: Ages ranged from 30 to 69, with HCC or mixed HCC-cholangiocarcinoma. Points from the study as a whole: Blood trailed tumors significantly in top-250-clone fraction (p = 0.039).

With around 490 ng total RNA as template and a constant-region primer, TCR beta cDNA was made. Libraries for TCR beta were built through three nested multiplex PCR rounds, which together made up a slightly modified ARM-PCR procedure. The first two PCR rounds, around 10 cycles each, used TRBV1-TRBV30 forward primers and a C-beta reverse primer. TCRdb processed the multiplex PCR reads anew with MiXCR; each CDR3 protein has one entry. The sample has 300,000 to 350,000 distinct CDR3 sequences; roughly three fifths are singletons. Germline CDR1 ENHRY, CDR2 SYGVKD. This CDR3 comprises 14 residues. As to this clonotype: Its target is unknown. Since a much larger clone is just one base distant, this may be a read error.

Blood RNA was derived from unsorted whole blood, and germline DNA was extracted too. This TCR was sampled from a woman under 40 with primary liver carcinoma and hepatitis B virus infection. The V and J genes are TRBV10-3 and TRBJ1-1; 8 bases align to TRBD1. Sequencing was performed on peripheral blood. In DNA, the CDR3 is TGTGCCATCAGGGTTCGGGACAGGAACACTGAAGCTTTATTT. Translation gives CAIRVRDRNTEALF.